This is a list of T cell receptor beta chains from one sample in a study of blood T cells in healthy people across ages. TCRdb re-called the 5' RACE reads with MiXCR, one entry per CDR3 protein. The sample lists 1.5 million to 2 million distinct CDR3 sequences; 28% were seen once. Specimen: blood. These receptors were obtained from a woman in her twenties or thirties in good health. The CDR3 runs from the conserved cysteine through the conserved F or W. Fields, in order: clone size, D gene, J gene, V gene, CDR3 DNA, CDR3 protein. D genes are given only for firm matches. Size values are once, few and many counts, or a class for expanded clones, and some rows have none.

abundance: .; d_gene: TRBD2; j_gene: TRBJ2-3; v_gene: TRBV20-1; CDR3nt: TGCAGTGCTAGAAAAGTGGCTAGCGGGGGGAATACGCAGTATTTT; CDR3aa: CSARKVASGGNTQYF
abundance: few; d_gene: .; j_gene: TRBJ1-5; v_gene: TRBV12-3/TRBV12-4; CDR3nt: TGTGCCAGCAGTTTCCGATGGGGTAGTAATCAGCCCCAGCATTTT; CDR3aa: CASSFRWGSNQPQHF
abundance: many; d_gene: TRBD1; j_gene: TRBJ2-7; v_gene: TRBV7-2; CDR3nt: TGTGCCAGCAGCTTATTCGACAGGGGGCTGGGTGAGCAGTACTTC; CDR3aa: CASSLFDRGLGEQYF
abundance: few; d_gene: .; j_gene: TRBJ2-7; v_gene: TRBV5-1; CDR3nt: TGCGCCAGCAGCTTGGGGGGGGCAACGAGGGAGCAGTACTTC; CDR3aa: CASSLGGATREQYF
abundance: few; d_gene: .; j_gene: TRBJ2-7; v_gene: TRBV10-3; CDR3nt: TGTGCCATCAGTGAGGTGGGCAGGAGGACCTACGAGCAGTACTTC; CDR3aa: CAISEVGRRTYEQYF
abundance: many; d_gene: .; j_gene: TRBJ1-2; v_gene: TRBV12-3/TRBV12-4; CDR3nt: TGTGCCAGCACCAACAGGTTGGGGGGATCTTATGGCTACACCTTC; CDR3aa: CASTNRLGGSYGYTF
abundance: .; d_gene: .; j_gene: TRBJ1-1; v_gene: TRBV14; CDR3nt: TGTGCCAGCAGCCAACTGGGGGTGAACACTGAAGCTTTCTTT; CDR3aa: CASSQLGVNTEAFF
abundance: .; d_gene: TRBD2; j_gene: TRBJ2-5; v_gene: TRBV7-7; CDR3nt: TGTGCCAGCAGCTTAGCCGCTACGGGGGGATGTGAGACCCAGTACTTC; CDR3aa: CASSLAATGGCETQYF
abundance: .; d_gene: TRBD1; j_gene: TRBJ2-1; v_gene: TRBV29-1; CDR3nt: TGCAGCGTCAATGACCCGGGACAGGGGGCCCATGAGCAGTTCTTC; CDR3aa: CSVNDPGQGAHEQFF
abundance: .; d_gene: .; j_gene: TRBJ2-4; v_gene: TRBV7-9; CDR3nt: TGTGCCAGCTCAATACACGGGGGAGACAAAAACATTCAGTACTTC; CDR3aa: CASSIHGGDKNIQYF
abundance: few; d_gene: .; j_gene: TRBJ2-7; v_gene: TRBV28; CDR3nt: TGTGCCAGCAGTTTAGGGCGGACTAACGAGCAGTACTTC; CDR3aa: CASSLGRTNEQYF
abundance: .; d_gene: .; j_gene: TRBJ1-5; v_gene: TRBV16; CDR3nt: TGTGCCAGCGGCTATTCCGGGATAGGGGGTCAGCCCCAGCATTTT; CDR3aa: CASGYSGIGGQPQHF
abundance: many; d_gene: TRBD1; j_gene: TRBJ2-7; v_gene: TRBV14; CDR3nt: TGTGCCAGCAGCCCCGGGACAGAATACGAGCAGTACTTC; CDR3aa: CASSPGTEYEQYF
abundance: many; d_gene: .; j_gene: TRBJ2-4; v_gene: TRBV20-1; CDR3nt: TGCAGTGCTAGAGCCCCCCGAGGGGGAAACATTCAGTACTTC; CDR3aa: CSARAPRGGNIQYF
abundance: many; d_gene: TRBD2; j_gene: TRBJ2-1; v_gene: TRBV9; CDR3nt: TGTGCCAGCAGCGTAGGGGGCGGGGGTACTGAGCAGTTCTTC; CDR3aa: CASSVGGGGTEQFF
abundance: .; d_gene: TRBD2; j_gene: TRBJ2-1; v_gene: TRBV12-3/TRBV12-4; CDR3nt: TGTGCCAGCAGCTTAGCCCGGGGGGGCCCCTACAATGAGCAGTTCTTC; CDR3aa: CASSLARGGPYNEQFF
abundance: few; d_gene: TRBD2; j_gene: TRBJ2-7; v_gene: TRBV3-1; CDR3nt: TGTGCCAGCAGCCAAGATGGAACTAGCGGCTTCTTGGAGCAGTACTTC; CDR3aa: CASSQDGTSGFLEQYF
abundance: .; d_gene: .; j_gene: TRBJ2-7; v_gene: TRBV29-1; CDR3nt: TGCAGCGTTGAAGTGCCTAGGCCCTCCTACAATGAGCAGTACTTC; CDR3aa: CSVEVPRPSYNEQYF